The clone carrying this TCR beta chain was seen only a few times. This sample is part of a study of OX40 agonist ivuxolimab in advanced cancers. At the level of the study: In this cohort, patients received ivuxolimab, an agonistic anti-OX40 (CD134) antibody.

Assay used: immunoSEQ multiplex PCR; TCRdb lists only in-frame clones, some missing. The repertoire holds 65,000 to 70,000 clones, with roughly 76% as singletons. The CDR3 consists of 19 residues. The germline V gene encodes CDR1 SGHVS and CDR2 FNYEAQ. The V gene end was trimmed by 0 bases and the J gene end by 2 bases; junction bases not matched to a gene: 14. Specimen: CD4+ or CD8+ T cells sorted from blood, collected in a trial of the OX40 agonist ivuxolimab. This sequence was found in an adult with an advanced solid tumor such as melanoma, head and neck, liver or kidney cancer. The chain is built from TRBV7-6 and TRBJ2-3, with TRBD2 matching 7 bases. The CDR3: CASSLAPMVRRGTTDTQYF. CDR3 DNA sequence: TGTGCCAGCAGCTTAGCCCCTATGGTGCGGCGGGGGACCACAGATACGCAGTATTTT.